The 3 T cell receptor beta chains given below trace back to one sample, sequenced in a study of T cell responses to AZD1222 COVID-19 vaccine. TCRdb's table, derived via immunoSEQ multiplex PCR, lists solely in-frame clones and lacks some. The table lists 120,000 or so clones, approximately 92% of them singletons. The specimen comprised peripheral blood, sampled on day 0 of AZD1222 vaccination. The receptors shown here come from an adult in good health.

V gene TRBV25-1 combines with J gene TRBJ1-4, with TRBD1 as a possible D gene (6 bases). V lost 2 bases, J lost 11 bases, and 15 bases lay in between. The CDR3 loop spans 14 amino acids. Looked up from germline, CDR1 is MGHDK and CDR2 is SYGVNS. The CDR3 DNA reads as TGTGCCAGCAGTGAAACAGGGAAGAGTTCCAAACTGTTTTTT. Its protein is CASSETGKSSKLFF.

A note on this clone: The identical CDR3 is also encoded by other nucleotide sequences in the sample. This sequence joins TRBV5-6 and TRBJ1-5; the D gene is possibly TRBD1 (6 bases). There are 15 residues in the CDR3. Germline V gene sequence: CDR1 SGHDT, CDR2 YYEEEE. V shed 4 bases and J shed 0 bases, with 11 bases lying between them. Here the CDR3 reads CASSTRGFSNQPQHF. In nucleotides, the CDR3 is TGTGCCAGCAGCACCAGGGGTTTTAGCAATCAGCCCCAGCATTTT.

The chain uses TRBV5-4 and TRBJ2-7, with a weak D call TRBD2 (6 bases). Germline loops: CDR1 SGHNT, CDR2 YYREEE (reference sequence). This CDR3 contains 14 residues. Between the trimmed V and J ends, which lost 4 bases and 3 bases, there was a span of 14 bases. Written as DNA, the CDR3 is TGTGCCAGCAGCCCCGGGGGACGGGGCTACGAGCAGTACTTC. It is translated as CASSPGGRGYEQYF.